The 11 T cell receptor beta chains below all came from one sample that was sequenced in a study of T-cell reconstitution after alpha-beta-depleted transplantation in children. Unique molecular identifiers tagged the TCRbeta library. TCRdb processed the PCR reads anew with MiXCR; each CDR3 protein has one entry. The profile shows 150,000 to 250,000 distinct CDR3 sequences, roughly 6.3% of them singletons. The sample was PBMCs, taken before TCRalphabeta/CD19-depleted stem cell transplant. Receptors were obtained from a girl in the first two years of life with combined immunodeficiency, due to receive a stem cell transplant.

This clonotype was observed a few times. V and J are TRBV5-1 and TRBJ2-2; TRBD2 matches 8 bases. This CDR3 has 17 amino acids. Germline V gives CDR1 SGHRS, CDR2 YFSETQ. The J segment lost 6 bases and the V segment lost 4 bases, leaving 14 bases of the junction unmatched. CDR3 nucleotide sequence: TGCGCCAGCAGCACACCCTTAGCGGGACAATCTGCCGGGGAGCTGTTTTTT. This codes for CASSTPLAGQSAGELFF.

This clonotype was counted ten times or more. The V gene is TRBV12-3 or TRBV12-4, the J gene TRBJ2-4, with 7 bases aligning to TRBD1. The CDR3 totals 14 residues. V lost 4 bases to trimming and J lost 2 bases; unmatched junction nucleotides: 2. CDR3 amino acids: CASSSGGSKNIQYF. The CDR3 DNA reads TGTGCCAGCAGTTCAGGGGGTTCCAAAAACATTCAGTACTTC.

Many counts were recorded for this clonotype. Compared with germline, one end of the junction differs, possibly owing to a read error. This sequence joins TRBV7-3 and TRBJ1-6; D is possibly TRBD1 (5 bases). The CDR3 extends over 14 amino acids. From germline, CDR1 is SGHTA and CDR2 FQGTGA. The DNA for the CDR3 is TGTGCCAGCAGCCCGGGACCTAATAACTCACCCCTCCACTTT. Translating gives CASSPGPNNSPLHF.

This clonotype was observed many times. The chain carries TRBV4-1 and TRBJ1-1; D gene unclear. Germline V CDR1 and CDR2: MGHRA, YSYEKL. V was pared by 1 base and J by 8 bases, with 14 bases between. The CDR3 is made up of 14 amino acids. The CDR3 coding sequence is TGCGCCAGCAGCCAAGGAACGGCCGGTGGAGAAGCTTTCTTT. Translating gives CASSQGTAGGEAFF.

The table lists this clonotype with many counts. This rearrangement joins TRBV29-1 to TRBJ2-7; 9 nucleotides line up with TRBD1. V was clipped by 6 bases and J by 4 bases; unmatched bases: 4. This CDR3 is 12 amino acids long. In germline, CDR1 is SQVTM, CDR2 ANQGSEA. CDR3 in DNA: TGCAGCGTCAAACAGGGGGCGTACGAGCAGTACTTC. It translates to CSVKQGAYEQYF.

This clonotype was seen many times. The genes are TRBV7-8 and TRBJ2-1; unclear D gene. V lost 2 bases, J lost 0 bases, and 23 bases lay in between. Looked up from germline, CDR1 is SGHVS and CDR2 is FQNEAQ. There are 20 residues in the CDR3. This chain's CDR3 is CASSLPHQVARPFSYNEQFF. The CDR3 DNA sequence: TGTGCCAGCAGCTTACCGCACCAGGTGGCAAGGCCATTCTCCTACAATGAGCAGTTCTTC.

This clonotype was detected many times. V gene TRBV7-8 combines with J gene TRBJ2-1, with D hard to call. V lost 4 bases and J lost 0, with 16 bases in between. The germline V gene encodes CDR1 SGHVS and CDR2 FQNEAQ. This CDR3 comprises 17 residues. DNA of the CDR3: TGTGCCAGCAGCTCTCCGCGTAAGCGAAGCTCCTACAATGAGCAGTTCTTC. It is translated as CASSSPRKRSSYNEQFF.

This clonotype was counted many times. The chain joins TRBV2 to TRBJ2-1; 8 bases match TRBD2. The CDR3 length is 16 residues. The germline gives CDR1 SNHLY, CDR2 FYNNEI. V lost 3 bases, J lost 7 bases, and 11 bases stayed unmatched. CDR3 sequence: CASSEASGGPLNEQFF. The CDR3 coding sequence is TGTGCCAGCAGTGAGGCCAGCGGGGGCCCTCTGAATGAGCAGTTCTTC. Together with reference TRBV2 and TRBJ2-1, the CDR3 gives the full variable domain: EPEVTQTPSHQVTQMGQEVILRCVPISNHLYFYWYRQILGQKVEFLVSFYNNEISEKSEIFDDQFSVERPDGSNFTLKIRSTKLEDSAMYFCASSEASGGPLNEQFFGPGTRLTVL.

In its sample, this clonotype was seen a few times. The chain is built from TRBV20-1 and TRBJ2-7; D is uncertain. The CDR3 totals 13 residues. The V end lost 7 bases, the J end lost 0 bases, and 13 bases lay between the germline ends. The germline V gene encodes CDR1 DFQATT and CDR2 SNEGSKA (reference sequence). Here the CDR3 DNA reads TGCAGTGACTTGACAATGAGCTCCTACGAGCAGTACTTC. Translating it yields CSDLTMSSYEQYF.

This chain joins TRBV2 and TRBJ2-3; maybe TRBD1 (6 bases). V was clipped by 11 bases and J by 0 bases, with 27 bases between them. CDR1 is SNHLY, CDR2 FYNNEI, per germline. This CDR3 region has 18 residues. DNA of the CDR3: TGTGCCTGCTGTCGTCAAACTGGGACACCCAGAAGCACAGATACGCAGTATTTT. Translation gives CACCRQTGTPRSTDTQYF.

This clonotype showed up just a few times. The chain couples TRBV28 to TRBJ2-7, with D hard to call. Between the trimmed V and J ends, which lost 4 bases and 1 base, there was a span of 14 bases. Germline lookup yields CDR1 MDHEN and CDR2 SYDVKM. The CDR3 loop spans 15 amino acids. The CDR3 spells CASSSQYEDSYEQYF. For the CDR3, the DNA is TGTGCCAGCAGTTCCCAATACGAGGATTCCTACGAGCAGTACTTC.